This is a list of T cell receptor beta chains from one sample in a study of blood T cell repertoires in COVID-19. Assay: immunoSEQ multiplex PCR; the TCRdb copy retains only in-frame clones and omits some. The sample lists 250,000 to 350,000 clones, roughly 89% occurring once. The sequenced sample consisted of PBMCs or T cells enriched from blood (not recorded which). The receptors stem from a woman under 30 with acute COVID-19. Both conserved end residues are part of each CDR3. A D gene is named only where the DNA matches it firmly.

j_gene | v_gene | d_gene | CDR3aa | CDR3nt
TRBJ2-2 | TRBV28 | - | CASSPSTVGELFF | TGTGCCAGCAGCCCGTCCACGGTCGGGGAGCTGTTTTTT
TRBJ2-7 | TRBV5-1 | TRBD1 | CASSLEGQGPYEQYF | TGCGCCAGCAGCTTGGAGGGACAGGGGCCCTACGAGCAGTACTTC
TRBJ1-4 | TRBV3-1/TRBV3-2 | - | CASTSGATNEKLFF | TGTGCCAGCACCTCGGGGGCAACTAATGAAAAACTGTTTTTT
TRBJ2-7 | TRBV14 | TRBD2 | CASRLSGSYEQYF | TGTGCCAGCAGGCTTAGCGGGAGCTACGAGCAGTACTTC
TRBJ2-2 | TRBV28 | - | CASSLTRLTPKVRYTGELFF | TGTGCCAGCAGCCTTACCCGCTTAACCCCGAAGGTGAGGTACACCGGGGAGCTGTTTTTT
TRBJ2-2 | TRBV24-1 | TRBD2 | CATSALGVASGRAFGTGELFF | TGTGCCACCAGTGCCTTAGGGGTGGCTAGCGGGAGGGCCTTCGGCACCGGGGAGCTGTTTTTT
TRBJ2-1 | TRBV15 | TRBD1 | CATSASGTGLEQFF | TGTGCCACCAGCGCCTCGGGGACAGGGCTTGAGCAGTTCTTC
TRBJ1-1 | TRBV12-3/TRBV12-4 | TRBD1 | CASSPTGLGAFF | TGTGCCAGCAGTCCGACAGGGCTAGGAGCTTTCTTT
TRBJ1-4 | TRBV25-1 | TRBD1 | CASSELQTGRNEKLFF | TGTGCCAGCAGTGAACTTCAGACAGGGCGGAATGAAAAACTGTTTTTT
TRBJ2-2 | TRBV9 | - | CASSLGQNTGELFF | TGTGCCAGCAGCCTGGGACAGAACACCGGGGAGCTGTTTTTT
TRBJ1-3 | TRBV30 | TRBD1 | CAWSARQGQTGNTIYF | TGTGCCTGGAGTGCCCGACAGGGGCAAACAGGAAACACCATATATTTT
TRBJ1-5 | TRBV3-1/TRBV3-2 | - | CASSTKSGQPQHF | TGTGCCAGCAGCACTAAGAGCGGTCAGCCCCAGCATTTT